A single sample gave rise to the 24 T cell receptor beta chains below, sequenced in a study of blood T cell repertoires in COVID-19. Assay: immunoSEQ multiplex PCR; the TCRdb copy retains only in-frame clones and omits some. This sample has a few hundred thousand clones, with 89% found just once. Sequencing input: peripheral blood. These receptors came from a man aged 40-50 years with acute or convalescent COVID-19.

This chain uses TRBV11-2 with TRBJ1-2; D may be TRBD1 (6 bases). This CDR3 region has 12 residues. Germline CDR1 is SGHAT and CDR2 is FQNNGV. V was shortened by 6 bases and J by 6 bases, with 11 bases between the two germline ends. The CDR3 DNA reads TGTGCCAGCAGACTCAACAGGGATGGCTACACCTTC. Its protein is CASRLNRDGYTF.

The genes are TRBV5-1 and TRBJ1-2; D is unclear. Germline CDR1 reads SGHRS; CDR2 reads YFSETQ. Between the trimmed V and J ends, which lost 0 bases and 0 bases, there was a span of 9 bases. CDR3 length: 15 amino acids. CDR3 sequence reads: CASSLGRSANYGYTF. CDR3 nucleotide sequence: TGCGCCAGCAGCTTGGGAAGGAGTGCTAACTATGGCTACACCTTC.

The chain has TRBV6-6 and TRBJ2-7; no reliable D call. In germline, CDR1 is MNHNY, CDR2 SVGAGI (reference sequence). CDR3 length: 11 residues. Trimming pared 6 bases from V and 1 base from J, leaving 4 bases between. The CDR3 bases are TGTGCCAGCAGCCCTTCCTACGAGCAGTACTTC. Protein sequence: CASSPSYEQYF.

The rearrangement joins TRBV18 to TRBJ1-4; 7 bases align to TRBD1. Germline assignment: CDR1 KGHSH and CDR2 LQKENI. The CDR3 totals 15 residues. Trimming took 5 bases from V and 6 from J; bases not matched to a gene: 9. In nucleotides, the CDR3 is TGTGCCAGCTCAGAATCAGGGGGATTCGATGAAAAACTGTTTTTT. Amino acids: CASSESGGFDEKLFF.

This chain links TRBV4-3 with TRBJ1-2; weak D call: TRBD1 (6 bases). In germline, CDR1 is LGHNA, CDR2 YSLEER. The CDR3 runs to 18 residues. V lost 4 bases, J lost 1 base, and 22 bases lay in between. The CDR3 region is CASSLMWGRVRGNYGYTF. The CDR3 coding sequence is TGCGCCAGCAGCCTTATGTGGGGGCGCGTGAGGGGTAACTATGGCTACACCTTC.

The chain is built from TRBV7-9 and TRBJ1-5; 7 bases line up with TRBD1. The V gene end was trimmed by 6 bases and the J gene end by 4 bases; junction bases not matched to a gene: 6. Germline CDR1 reads SEHNR; CDR2 reads FQNEAQ (reference sequence). The CDR3 is 14 residues long. The CDR3 DNA follows: TGTGCCAGCAGTAGAGGACAGGTTAATCAGCCCCAGCATTTT. This gives the protein CASSRGQVNQPQHF.

The rearrangement uses TRBV4-1 and TRBJ1-6, with D perhaps matching TRBD1 (6 bases). Looked up from germline, CDR1 is MGHRA and CDR2 is YSYEKL. CDR3 length: 14 amino acids. Deletions cut 3 bases from V and 10 bases from J, with 13 bases between. This chain's CDR3 is CASSHGAGASPLHF. The CDR3 DNA sequence: TGCGCCAGCAGCCACGGGGCAGGGGCCTCACCCCTCCACTTT.

The J gene is TRBJ2-7, the V gene TRBV11-2; tentative D call: TRBD2 (6 bases). The germline gives CDR1 SGHAT, CDR2 FQNNGV. Trimming removed 5 bases from V and 2 bases from J, with 10 bases in between. The CDR3 totals 13 residues. The chain's CDR3 is CASSPGRAYEQYF. The CDR3 DNA reads as TGTGCCAGCAGCCCCGGGAGAGCCTACGAGCAGTACTTC.

This chain uses TRBV27 with TRBJ1-5; 7 bases are shared with TRBD1. V was pared by 6 bases and J by 9 bases, with 8 bases of the junction left unmatched. The CDR3 is 13 residues long. CDR1 and CDR2 from the germline V gene are MNHEY and SMNVEV (reference sequence). CDR3 region: CASSTTGNGPQHF. CDR3 coding DNA: TGTGCCAGCAGCACGACAGGGAACGGGCCCCAGCATTTT.

A remark on this clone: This CDR3 is also generated by other DNA sequences in the sample. The chain combines TRBV5-4 with TRBJ2-5, with TRBD2 identical over 9 bases. This CDR3 contains 16 residues. Trimming took 4 bases from V and 2 from J; bases not matched to a gene: 9. Germline-derived CDR1 and CDR2 are SGHNT and YYREEE (reference sequence). The CDR3: CASSVASGVTQETQYF. Written as DNA, the CDR3 is TGTGCCAGCAGCGTGGCTAGCGGGGTTACGCAAGAGACCCAGTACTTC.

The genes are TRBV5-6 and TRBJ1-6, with D maybe TRBD1 (6 bases). This CDR3 region has 14 residues. V was cut by 4 bases and J by 4 bases, with 9 bases left in between. CDR1 is SGHDT and CDR2 is YYEEEE in the germline V gene. The CDR3 nucleotides are TGTGCCAGCAGCCCAGGACAGTATAATTCACCCCTCCACTTT. Its protein is CASSPGQYNSPLHF.

This CDR3 reads CASSLSPGAGLGGGYTF. As DNA, the CDR3 is TGTGCCAGCAGCTTAAGCCCCGGCGCGGGACTGGGGGGTGGCTACACCTTC. The rearrangement uses TRBV7-8 and TRBJ1-2; weak D call: TRBD1 (5 bases). This CDR3 comprises 17 residues. The germline V and J ends were trimmed by 2 bases and 7 bases, with 23 bases remaining between them. The germline V gene encodes CDR1 SGHVS and CDR2 FQNEAQ.

This clone was found once. The V call is TRBV2, the J call TRBJ1-5; tentatively, D is TRBD1 (5 bases). The CDR3 is 14 amino acids. CDR1 is SNHLY and CDR2 is FYNNEI in the germline V gene. V lost 5 bases to trimming and J lost 2 bases, with 10 bases between them. The CDR3 coding sequence is TGTGCCAGCAGTCAGGGATTGGGCAATCAGCCCCAGCATTTT. Translated: CASSQGLGNQPQHF.

The chain combines TRBV28 with TRBJ1-2; D remains unclear. The V gene's germline CDR1 is MDHEN and CDR2 SYDVKM. The CDR3 contains 15 residues. V lost 1 base and J lost 2, with 11 bases in between. CDR3 region: CASSLSGVGNYGYTF. The CDR3 region has the DNA TGTGCCAGCAGTTTATCCGGGGTAGGGAACTATGGCTACACCTTC.

The V gene is TRBV9, the J gene TRBJ2-4; 7 positions match TRBD1. Germline V gene lookup returns CDR1 SGDLS and CDR2 YYNGEE. V lost 4 bases and J lost 8; bases outside the gene matches: 9. This CDR3 has 14 residues. In DNA form, the CDR3 reads TGTGCCAGCAGCCAAGCAGGGGACAGTTACATTCAGTACTTC. Translated: CASSQAGDSYIQYF.

The V gene is TRBV24-1, the J gene TRBJ1-2, with TRBD1 matching 12 bases. The germline V gene has CDR1 KGHDR and CDR2 SFDVKD. V lost 3 bases to trimming and J lost 3 bases; unmatched junction nucleotides: 10. This CDR3 contains 18 residues. CDR3 nucleotide sequence: TGTGCCACCAGTGATACCCGGGACAGGGGGCGAAGTTACTATGGCTACACCTTC. Translating gives CATSDTRDRGRSYYGYTF.

The chain carries TRBV18 and TRBJ1-2; 10 nucleotides agree with TRBD1. The germline V gene has CDR1 KGHSH and CDR2 LQKENI. The CDR3 has 18 residues. V shed 3 bases, J shed 2 bases, and the junction held 12 bases outside the gene matches. The CDR3 DNA sequence: TGTGCCAGCTCACCGAGGCCCGGGACAGGGGCCACCAACTATGGCTACACCTTC. This translates into CASSPRPGTGATNYGYTF.

This clone was found once. This rearrangement joins TRBV11-1 to TRBJ2-7, with 8 bases matching TRBD1. V was pared by 2 bases and J by 3 bases, with 3 bases of the junction left unmatched. The CDR3 length is 14 residues. Germline values: CDR1 SGHAT, CDR2 FQDESV (reference sequence). Here the CDR3 reads CASSLSDRGYEQYF. The CDR3 DNA reads TGTGCCAGCAGCTTATCTGACAGGGGCTACGAGCAGTACTTC.

The chain carries TRBV5-6 and TRBJ1-4, with TRBD1 matching over 7 bases. V lost 0 bases to trimming and J lost 2 bases; unmatched junction nucleotides: 4. The V gene's germline CDR1 is SGHDT and CDR2 YYEEEE. This CDR3 is built from 16 residues. The CDR3, as DNA: TGTGCCAGCAGCTTGGGAGGGGGCGCTACTAATGAAAAACTGTTTTTT. Encoded protein: CASSLGGGATNEKLFF.

This chain links TRBV19 with TRBJ2-7, with TRBD2 identical over 9 bases. The V segment lost 4 bases and the J segment 2 bases; nucleotides outside the gene matches: 9. Germline CDR1 is LNHDA and CDR2 is SQIVND (reference sequence). This CDR3 region has 16 residues. For the CDR3, the DNA is TGTGCCAGTAGTAGCCCTCTAGCGGGGTCCCCCTACGAGCAGTACTTC. This translates into CASSSPLAGSPYEQYF.

This chain links TRBV7-2 with TRBJ1-2, with 8 bases lining up with TRBD1. Germline V lookup: CDR1 SGHTA, CDR2 FQGNSA. CDR3 length: 17 amino acids. The ends lost 5 bases at V and 4 bases at J; junction bases unmatched: 15. CDR3 nucleotide sequence: TGTGCCAGCAGCGACGACAGGGGATCTTACCTTGCCTATGGCTACACCTTC. It codes for CASSDDRGSYLAYGYTF.

The J gene is TRBJ2-2, the V gene TRBV4-3, with 7 nucleotides matching TRBD1. This CDR3 spans 16 amino acids. Germline lookup yields CDR1 LGHNA and CDR2 YSLEER. V was clipped by 5 bases and J by 2 bases; unmatched bases: 8. CDR3 bases: TGCGCCAGCAGCGACCTCGGGACAGATAACACCGGGGAGCTGTTTTTT. Translating it yields CASSDLGTDNTGELFF.

The CDR3 spells CASSLPGQGDTGELFF. DNA of the CDR3: TGTGCCAGCAGCTTGCCTGGACAGGGAGACACCGGGGAGCTGTTTTTT. The rearrangement joins TRBV5-4 to TRBJ2-2; 8 nucleotides agree with TRBD1. Germline CDR1 reads SGHNT; CDR2 reads YYREEE (reference sequence). The ends lost 1 base at V and 3 bases at J; junction bases unmatched: 5. The CDR3 loop spans 16 amino acids. Filled out from reference TRBV5-4 and TRBJ2-2, the complete variable domain reads ETGVTQSPTHLIKTRGQQVTLRCSSQSGHNTVSWYQQALGQGPQFIFQYYREEENGRGNFPPRFSGLQFPNYSSELNVNALELDDSALYLCASSLPGQGDTGELFFGEGSRLTVL.

The V and J genes are TRBV9 and TRBJ1-1, with 8 bases matching TRBD1. The CDR3 has 15 residues. Germline-derived CDR1 and CDR2 are SGDLS and YYNGEE. V gave up 3 bases and J gave up 5 bases; unmatched junction bases: 9. CDR3 coding DNA: TGTGCCAGCAGCGCACCTACAGGGGGACTAACTGAAGCTTTCTTT. It codes for CASSAPTGGLTEAFF.